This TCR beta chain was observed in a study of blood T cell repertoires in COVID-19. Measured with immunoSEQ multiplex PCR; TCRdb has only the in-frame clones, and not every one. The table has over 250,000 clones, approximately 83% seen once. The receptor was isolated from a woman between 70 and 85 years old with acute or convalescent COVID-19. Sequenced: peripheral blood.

The CDR3: CASSPLWGGRQPQHF. CDR3 sequence (DNA): TGTGCCAGCAGCCCCTTGTGGGGAGGGAGACAGCCCCAGCATTTT. The V and J genes are TRBV2 and TRBJ1-5; D not certain. The CDR3 sequence is 15 residues long. Germline V gene sequence: CDR1 SNHLY, CDR2 FYNNEI. Between the trimmed V and J ends, which lost 6 bases and 7 bases, there was a span of 19 bases.